These T cell receptor beta chains were read from a single sample in a study of CD8+ T cells in alopecia areata. Here immunoSEQ multiplex PCR was the method, and the copy in TCRdb shows in-frame clones only, minus some. The sample has about 190,000 clones, roughly three fifths seen once. Specimen: CD4+ T cells sorted from blood, collected at week 4, from a patient treated with tofacitinib. The receptors were sampled from a human donor with alopecia areata. CDR3s include the opening cysteine and the closing phenylalanine or tryptophan. Each record gives: J gene, clone size, D gene, V gene, CDR3 protein, CDR3 DNA. The D gene is left open where the match is weak. Rows give clone size only sometimes, using once, few, many, or a class for an expanded clone.

j_call: TRBJ2-5
clone_size: NA
d_call: NA
v_call: TRBV29-1
cdr3_aa: CSVGNPGETQYF
cdr3_nt: TGCAGCGTTGGCAACCCTGGGGAGACCCAGTACTTC

j_call: TRBJ1-2
clone_size: once
d_call: TRBD1
v_call: TRBV5-1
cdr3_aa: CASSLVQGAGYGYTF
cdr3_nt: TGCGCCAGCAGCTTGGTACAGGGGGCTGGCTATGGCTACACCTTC

j_call: TRBJ2-1
clone_size: few
d_call: NA
v_call: TRBV9
cdr3_aa: CASTRDTYSEQFF
cdr3_nt: TGTGCCAGCACTCGGGACACCTACTCTGAGCAGTTCTTC

j_call: TRBJ2-5
clone_size: NA
d_call: TRBD2
v_call: TRBV2
cdr3_aa: CASSVYSGRTETQYF
cdr3_nt: TGTGCCAGCAGCGTCTATAGCGGGAGAACGGAGACCCAGTACTTC

j_call: TRBJ2-7
clone_size: few
d_call: NA
v_call: TRBV9
cdr3_aa: CASSVATGYEQYF
cdr3_nt: TGTGCCAGCAGCGTAGCTACGGGGTACGAGCAGTACTTC

j_call: TRBJ1-5
clone_size: NA
d_call: NA
v_call: TRBV7-3
cdr3_aa: CASEGQPQHF
cdr3_nt: TGTGCCAGCGAAGGACAGCCCCAGCATTTT

j_call: TRBJ2-1
clone_size: many
d_call: NA
v_call: TRBV28
cdr3_aa: CATRPIHKFF
cdr3_nt: TGTGCCACCAGACCTATCCATAAGTTCTTC

j_call: TRBJ2-3
clone_size: few
d_call: NA
v_call: TRBV30
cdr3_aa: CAWSGQKDTQYF
cdr3_nt: TGTGCCTGGAGTGGGCAGAAGGATACGCAGTATTTT

j_call: TRBJ2-4
clone_size: NA
d_call: NA
v_call: TRBV5-1
cdr3_aa: CASSEAGTGVSQYF
cdr3_nt: TGCGCCAGCAGCGAAGCCGGGACTGGGGTCTCTCAGTACTTC

j_call: TRBJ1-1
clone_size: few
d_call: TRBD1
v_call: TRBV19
cdr3_aa: CASRNTGVNTEAFF
cdr3_nt: TGTGCCAGTAGGAATACAGGGGTCAACACTGAAGCTTTCTTT

j_call: TRBJ1-4
clone_size: NA
d_call: TRBD1
v_call: TRBV9
cdr3_aa: CASSVDRGAGKLFF
cdr3_nt: TGTGCCAGCAGCGTAGACAGGGGGGCAGGAAAACTGTTTTTT

j_call: TRBJ2-5
clone_size: NA
d_call: NA
v_call: TRBV7-2
cdr3_aa: CASSPAGRAQYF
cdr3_nt: TGTGCCAGCAGCCCTGCCGGGCGGGCCCAGTACTTC

j_call: TRBJ2-3
clone_size: NA
d_call: NA
v_call: TRBV11-2
cdr3_aa: CASSLRGGRGDTQYF
cdr3_nt: TGTGCCAGCAGCTTAAGGGGCGGCCGAGGAGATACGCAGTATTTT

j_call: TRBJ1-1
clone_size: NA
d_call: NA
v_call: TRBV30
cdr3_aa: CAWSNRRNTEAFF
cdr3_nt: TGTGCCTGGAGTAACAGGCGGAACACTGAAGCTTTCTTT

j_call: TRBJ1-2
clone_size: NA
d_call: TRBD1
v_call: TRBV7-2
cdr3_aa: CASSFTGGDYGYTF
cdr3_nt: TGTGCCAGCAGCTTTACAGGGGGCGACTATGGCTACACCTTC

j_call: TRBJ2-7
clone_size: few
d_call: TRBD2
v_call: TRBV29-1
cdr3_aa: CSVGGGINYEQYF
cdr3_nt: TGCAGCGTTGGCGGGGGGATCAACTACGAGCAGTACTTC

j_call: TRBJ2-7
clone_size: once
d_call: NA
v_call: TRBV6-1
cdr3_aa: CASRKEGSYEQYF
cdr3_nt: TGTGCCAGCAGGAAGGAGGGGTCCTACGAGCAGTACTTC

j_call: TRBJ1-1
clone_size: NA
d_call: NA
v_call: TRBV7-2
cdr3_aa: CASSNQPNTEAFF
cdr3_nt: TGTGCCAGCAGCAACCAGCCGAACACTGAAGCTTTCTTT

j_call: TRBJ2-2
clone_size: NA
d_call: NA
v_call: TRBV29-1
cdr3_aa: CSAISGGGELFF
cdr3_nt: TGCAGCGCCATTAGCGGCGGAGGGGAGCTGTTTTTT

j_call: TRBJ2-7
clone_size: NA
d_call: TRBD1
v_call: TRBV6-5
cdr3_aa: CASRDRDEQYF
cdr3_nt: TGTGCCAGCCGGGACAGGGACGAGCAGTACTTC

j_call: TRBJ1-2
clone_size: NA
d_call: NA
v_call: TRBV6-5
cdr3_aa: CASSYSGGRGGYTF
cdr3_nt: TGTGCCAGCAGTTACTCGGGTGGGAGGGGTGGCTACACCTTC

j_call: TRBJ2-7
clone_size: NA
d_call: NA
v_call: TRBV29-1
cdr3_aa: CSVGWGLGEQYF
cdr3_nt: TGCAGCGTTGGATGGGGGTTGGGGGAGCAGTACTTC

j_call: TRBJ1-1
clone_size: NA
d_call: NA
v_call: TRBV30
cdr3_aa: CAWSGTANTEAFF
cdr3_nt: TGTGCCTGGAGTGGGACAGCCAACACTGAAGCTTTCTTT

j_call: TRBJ2-5
clone_size: NA
d_call: NA
v_call: TRBV5-4
cdr3_aa: CASSLSRGQETQYF
cdr3_nt: TGTGCCAGCAGCTTGTCACGGGGACAAGAGACCCAGTACTTC

j_call: TRBJ2-7
clone_size: NA
d_call: NA
v_call: TRBV29-1
cdr3_aa: CSVLKDQQYF
cdr3_nt: TGCAGCGTTCTTAAAGATCAGCAGTACTTC

j_call: TRBJ2-5
clone_size: NA
d_call: TRBD1
v_call: TRBV6-6
cdr3_aa: CASSYSGRGYQETQYF
cdr3_nt: TGTGCCAGCAGTTACTCGGGCAGGGGGTACCAAGAGACCCAGTACTTC

j_call: TRBJ2-7
clone_size: NA
d_call: NA
v_call: TRBV23-1
cdr3_aa: CASSRTYEQYF
cdr3_nt: TGCGCCAGCAGCCGGACCTACGAGCAGTACTTC

j_call: TRBJ2-6
clone_size: NA
d_call: NA
v_call: TRBV5-1
cdr3_aa: CASTPVSGANVLTF
cdr3_nt: TGCGCCAGCACCCCGGTGTCTGGGGCCAACGTCCTGACTTTC

j_call: TRBJ2-7
clone_size: NA
d_call: NA
v_call: TRBV29-1
cdr3_aa: CSVERGGDEQYF
cdr3_nt: TGCAGCGTTGAAAGAGGTGGCGACGAGCAGTACTTC

j_call: TRBJ2-1
clone_size: NA
d_call: NA
v_call: TRBV30
cdr3_aa: CAWRSGFF
cdr3_nt: TGTGCCTGGAGATCGGGGTTCTTC

j_call: TRBJ2-5
clone_size: few
d_call: TRBD1
v_call: TRBV5-6
cdr3_aa: CASSYNRGPQETQYF
cdr3_nt: TGTGCCAGCAGCTACAACAGGGGACCCCAAGAGACCCAGTACTTC

j_call: TRBJ2-1
clone_size: few
d_call: NA
v_call: TRBV29-1
cdr3_aa: CSVWTDRISHEQFF
cdr3_nt: TGCAGCGTTTGGACCGACAGGATTTCCCATGAGCAGTTCTTC

j_call: TRBJ2-7
clone_size: NA
d_call: NA
v_call: TRBV6-1
cdr3_aa: CASSAPIKAASYEQYF
cdr3_nt: TGTGCCAGCAGTGCCCCGATTAAGGCCGCCTCCTACGAGCAGTACTTC

j_call: TRBJ1-2
clone_size: NA
d_call: NA
v_call: TRBV30
cdr3_aa: CAWGGNYGYTF
cdr3_nt: TGTGCCTGGGGGGGAAATTATGGCTACACCTTC

j_call: TRBJ2-5
clone_size: NA
d_call: NA
v_call: TRBV19
cdr3_aa: CASSRGGTQYF
cdr3_nt: TGTGCCAGTAGCCGAGGAGGGACCCAGTACTTC

j_call: TRBJ2-5
clone_size: once
d_call: NA
v_call: TRBV29-1
cdr3_aa: CSAMGTFSGETQYF
cdr3_nt: TGCAGCGCCATGGGGACTTTCTCTGGGGAGACCCAGTACTTC

j_call: TRBJ1-1
clone_size: few
d_call: TRBD1
v_call: TRBV29-1
cdr3_aa: CSVEGDRVPEAFF
cdr3_nt: TGCAGCGTTGAAGGGGACAGGGTACCTGAAGCTTTCTTT

j_call: TRBJ1-5
clone_size: NA
d_call: NA
v_call: TRBV4-1
cdr3_aa: CASSQGPGRTQPQHF
cdr3_nt: TGCGCCAGCAGCCAAGGTCCAGGCCGCACTCAGCCCCAGCATTTT

j_call: TRBJ2-3
clone_size: NA
d_call: NA
v_call: TRBV30
cdr3_aa: CAWSGDANTDTQYF
cdr3_nt: TGTGCCTGGAGTGGAGACGCAAACACAGATACGCAGTATTTT

j_call: TRBJ2-3
clone_size: NA
d_call: TRBD1
v_call: TRBV29-1
cdr3_aa: CSVNRGPSTDTQYF
cdr3_nt: TGCAGCGTCAACAGGGGCCCGAGCACAGATACGCAGTATTTT

j_call: TRBJ2-1
clone_size: NA
d_call: NA
v_call: TRBV25-1
cdr3_aa: CASSKSGTDYNEQFF
cdr3_nt: TGTGCCAGCAGTAAATCCGGGACGGATTACAATGAGCAGTTCTTC

j_call: TRBJ2-7
clone_size: NA
d_call: NA
v_call: TRBV7-9
cdr3_aa: CASSPQGLTVYEQYF
cdr3_nt: TGTGCCAGCAGCCCACAGGGCCTGACGGTCTACGAGCAGTACTTC

j_call: TRBJ2-6
clone_size: NA
d_call: TRBD1
v_call: TRBV5-1
cdr3_aa: CASSGGTGGSGANVLTF
cdr3_nt: TGCGCCAGCAGCGGCGGGACAGGGGGCTCTGGGGCCAACGTCCTGACTTTC

j_call: TRBJ2-7
clone_size: NA
d_call: TRBD1
v_call: TRBV5-1
cdr3_aa: CASSLTLQGGEQYF
cdr3_nt: TGCGCCAGCAGCTTGACGCTACAGGGGGGCGAGCAGTACTTC

j_call: TRBJ1-2
clone_size: NA
d_call: NA
v_call: TRBV2
cdr3_aa: CASSERAGGYTF
cdr3_nt: TGTGCCAGCAGTGAAAGGGCAGGGGGCTACACCTTC

j_call: TRBJ2-7
clone_size: NA
d_call: NA
v_call: TRBV10-3
cdr3_aa: CAISEGGMPYEQYF
cdr3_nt: TGTGCCATCAGTGAGGGGGGAATGCCCTACGAGCAGTACTTC

j_call: TRBJ1-2
clone_size: NA
d_call: NA
v_call: TRBV9
cdr3_aa: CASSVVGGPDYGYTF
cdr3_nt: TGTGCCAGCAGCGTAGTTGGAGGACCCGACTATGGCTACACCTTC

j_call: TRBJ2-5
clone_size: few
d_call: TRBD2
v_call: TRBV29-1
cdr3_aa: CSPRTSGSGTQYF
cdr3_nt: TGCAGCCCTAGGACTAGCGGTTCTGGGACCCAGTACTTC

j_call: TRBJ1-5
clone_size: NA
d_call: NA
v_call: TRBV2
cdr3_aa: CASSTGVGNQPQHF
cdr3_nt: TGTGCCAGCAGTACGGGGGTCGGCAATCAGCCCCAGCATTTT

j_call: TRBJ2-7
clone_size: few
d_call: NA
v_call: TRBV29-1
cdr3_aa: CSVADGSYEQYF
cdr3_nt: TGCAGCGTAGCCGACGGTTCCTACGAGCAGTACTTC

j_call: TRBJ2-2
clone_size: NA
d_call: NA
v_call: TRBV7-9
cdr3_aa: CASSLATLANTGELFF
cdr3_nt: TGTGCCAGCAGCTTAGCTACACTAGCGAACACCGGGGAGCTGTTTTTT

j_call: TRBJ2-3
clone_size: few
d_call: NA
v_call: TRBV29-1
cdr3_aa: CSVDPSSAATDTQYF
cdr3_nt: TGCAGCGTGGATCCCAGTTCAGCGGCCACAGATACGCAGTATTTT

j_call: TRBJ2-7
clone_size: few
d_call: NA
v_call: TRBV4-1
cdr3_aa: CASSPPVEARGYSYEQYF
cdr3_nt: TGCGCCAGCAGCCCCCCAGTGGAGGCTCGCGGCTACTCCTACGAGCAGTACTTC

j_call: TRBJ2-5
clone_size: few
d_call: NA
v_call: TRBV4-3
cdr3_aa: CASSQGTAQETQYF
cdr3_nt: TGCGCCAGCAGCCAAGGGACAGCCCAAGAGACCCAGTACTTC

j_call: TRBJ1-2
clone_size: few
d_call: NA
v_call: TRBV29-1
cdr3_aa: CSVEDYGKGYTF
cdr3_nt: TGCAGCGTTGAAGATTATGGGAAGGGCTACACCTTC